This T cell receptor (beta chain) was identified in a study of OX40 agonist ivuxolimab in advanced cancers. Looking at the study overall: Patients received the agonistic anti-OX40 (CD134) antibody ivuxolimab. Broader study findings: There was clonal expansion of CD4+ and CD8+ blood T cells by week 6 at 0.1 to 3.0 mg/kg.

Here immunoSEQ multiplex PCR was the method, and the copy in TCRdb shows in-frame clones only, minus some. The table includes 71,000 or so clones, 80% to 95% detected once. Concerning this clone: Its matching antigen is unknown.

With V trimmed by 8 bases and J by 5 bases, 13 bases remained unmatched. The CDR3 has 15 amino acids. Germline values: CDR1 SNHLY, CDR2 FYNNEI. Baseline was the first blood sampling point, followed by cycle 4 day 1 and cycle 7 day 1. The specimen was CD4+ or CD8+ T cells sorted from blood, collected in a trial of the OX40 agonist ivuxolimab. The V and J genes are TRBV2 and TRBJ2-5; TRBD2 matches 8 bases. This TCR came from an adult with an advanced solid tumor such as melanoma, head and neck, liver or kidney cancer. CDR3 coding DNA: TGTGCCAGCTCTGGTCTGCGGGGGGCCGCGGAGACCCAGTACTTC. Protein sequence: CASSGLRGAAETQYF.